This T cell receptor (beta chain) was captured in a study of CD8 T cells in Susac syndrome. Study-level findings and limits: Susac-specific public clones numbered approximately 15 in total CD8+ repertoires (and roughly 5 in CD8+ TEMRA repertoires).

The CDR3 has 13 residues. V was clipped by 7 bases and J by 5 bases; unmatched bases: 2. The germline V gene encodes CDR1 SGHAT and CDR2 FQNNGV. Reverse transcription of about 0.5 to 1 ug RNA used random hexamers. TCRdb processed the immunoSEQ multiplex PCR reads anew with MiXCR; each CDR3 protein has one entry. This sample yields about 100,000 distinct CDR3 sequences, of which 95% are seen a single time; 0.3% belongs to the top ten. On this clonotype itself: Antigen specificity is unknown.

The J gene is TRBJ2-4, the V gene TRBV11-2; 10 nucleotides align to TRBD2. The sample comprised CD8+ T cells from PBMCs. The source is a human donor with Susac syndrome. DNA of the CDR3: TGTGCCAGCACCCTAGCGGGAGAAAACATTCAGTACTTC. Translating it yields CASTLAGENIQYF.